Sequencing of this T cell receptor beta chain was carried out in a study of blood T cell repertoires in COVID-19. About the study: Sources were T cells, B-cell-depleted T cells, or PBMCs; the material itself was cDNA or gDNA.

The length of the CDR3 is 13 residues. Germline-derived CDR1 and CDR2 are MDHEN and SYDVKM. The V and J ends lost 0 bases and 6 bases, in that order; junction bases with no gene match: 1. Under the authors' procedure: Counts of nucleated cells, estimated from reference gene primer amplification, were obtained. Data came from immunoSEQ multiplex PCR; TCRdb stores just in-frame clones and leaves some out. V, J and clone size were drawn from that table, and D and trimming were deduced from the DNA. The sample records about 210,000 clones, 84% being singletons. This clone showed up just a few times. Material: peripheral blood. This chain uses TRBV28 with TRBJ1-2; TRBD1 matches at 7 bases. This receptor was identified in a woman aged 45-65 years with active or convalescent COVID-19. The CDR3 DNA is TGTGCCAGCAGTTTATGGACAGGGCATGGCTACACCTTC. This translates into CASSLWTGHGYTF.